Each of the 16 T cell receptor beta chains below was sequenced from the same sample in a study of T cell repertoires in cytomegalovirus infection. A single record per CDR3 protein comes from TCRdb applying MiXCR to the reads. The table includes 900,000 to 950,000 distinct CDR3 sequences, roughly 30% detected once. These receptors have no known antigen. The sequences come from cultured CD8+ T cells from PBMCs, collected from culture after CMV antigen stimulation. Source of these receptors: a human donor in good health (CMV status not recorded). Some clones in this sample may be carry-over from other donors' samples.

Only a few counts were recorded for this clonotype. The chain is built from TRBV10-3 and TRBJ2-3, with 8 nucleotides matching TRBD2. The CDR3 spans 15 residues. V lost 3 bases and J lost 1; bases outside the gene matches: 3. CDR1 is ENHRY, CDR2 SYGVKD, per germline. The CDR3 loop is CAISDGLAGTDTQYF. For the CDR3, the DNA is TGTGCCATCAGTGACGGACTAGCCGGCACAGATACGCAGTATTTT.

This rearrangement joins TRBV5-1 to TRBJ2-3; 11 bases match TRBD2. The CDR3 covers 15 residues. The ends lost 4 bases at V and 2 bases at J; junction bases unmatched: 3. Germline V gives CDR1 SGHRS, CDR2 YFSETQ. This CDR3 reads CASSGSGGVTDTQYF. In DNA, the CDR3 is TGCGCCAGCAGCGGTAGCGGGGGGGTCACAGATACGCAGTATTTT.

This clonotype was seen a handful of times. The CDR3 DNA is TGTGCCAGCAGCTACTTGAGGACCGAGGCGATTTCGGATACGCAGTATTTT. Amino acids: CASSYLRTEAISDTQYF. The chain has TRBV12-3 or TRBV12-4 and TRBJ2-3, with no clear D. V dropped 6 bases and J dropped 6 bases, with 25 bases sitting between them. This CDR3 comprises 17 residues.

The chain carries TRBV2 and TRBJ2-7, with 8 bases matching TRBD1. Germline CDR1 and CDR2: SNHLY and FYNNEI. The CDR3 runs 13 residues. J gave up 6 bases and V 5 bases, and 6 bases lay outside the gene matches. CDR3 residues: CASSTRGLSEQYF. CDR3 coding DNA: TGTGCCAGCAGTACCAGGGGGCTCAGCGAGCAGTACTTC.

This chain joins TRBV28 and TRBJ2-6; D remains unclear. The CDR3 extends over 14 amino acids. V was trimmed by 2 bases and J by 4 bases, leaving 6 bases between them. The V gene's germline CDR1 is MDHEN and CDR2 SYDVKM. Written as DNA, the CDR3 is TGTGCCAGCAGTTTACCGGACGGGGCCAACGTCCTGACTTTC. Amino acids: CASSLPDGANVLTF.

Turning to this clonotype: This may come from a read error, since a much larger clone is one base off. The chain recombines TRBV7-9 with TRBJ2-1; TRBD1 matches at 7 bases. This CDR3 is 15 amino acids long. Per the germline V gene, CDR1 is SEHNR and CDR2 is FQNEAQ (reference sequence). The DNA for the CDR3 is TGTGCCAACAGCCTTCGGACAGGAGGCGGCAATGAGCAGTTCTTC. The encoded protein is CANSLRTGGGNEQFF.

The chain joins TRBV19 to TRBJ2-1; D perhaps matches TRBD2 (6 bases). The CDR3 is 17 residues long. V shed 5 bases and J shed 5 bases, with 22 bases lying between them. Germline V gene lookup returns CDR1 LNHDA and CDR2 SQIVND (reference sequence). The CDR3 here is CASSLSPGASWNNEQFF. Here the CDR3 DNA reads TGTGCCAGTAGTCTTTCCCCGGGAGCCAGCTGGAACAATGAGCAGTTCTTC.

There are a few counts of this clonotype. The gene calls are TRBV27 and TRBJ1-2, with D hard to call. CDR1 is MNHEY and CDR2 is SMNVEV in the germline V gene (reference sequence). The CDR3 sequence is 14 residues long. Trimming took off 0 bases at V and 3 bases at J, with 8 bases between the two ends. The chain's CDR3 is CASSLSPGYYGYTF. The CDR3 DNA reads as TGTGCCAGCAGTTTATCACCCGGTTACTATGGCTACACCTTC.

This clonotype was found a few times. The CDR3: CATSDNRAYEQFF. For the CDR3, the DNA is TGTGCCACCAGTGATAACAGGGCGTATGAGCAGTTCTTC. This chain uses TRBV24-1 with TRBJ2-1, with D tentatively TRBD1 (6 bases). CDR3 size: 13 residues. CDR1 and CDR2 (germline): KGHDR, SFDVKD. Trimming cost V 3 bases and J 8 bases, with 10 bases left between them.

Many counts were recorded for this clonotype. J is TRBJ2-1 and V is TRBV7-2, with D unclear. V was clipped by 1 base and J by 8 bases, with 15 bases between them. The germline CDR1 and CDR2 sequences are SGHTA and FQGNSA. The CDR3 extends over 15 amino acids. As DNA, the CDR3 is TGTGCCAGCAGCTTAGGTGGCTTCCCTGGGGATGAGCAGTTCTTC. Translating it yields CASSLGGFPGDEQFF.

In its sample, this clonotype was seen many times. This chain links TRBV7-2 with TRBJ2-2; D is unclear. CDR1 and CDR2 from the germline V gene are SGHTA and FQGNSA. The CDR3 sequence is 13 residues long. V was pared by 3 bases and J by 3 bases, with 5 bases between. The CDR3 nucleotides read TGTGCCAGCAGCTTTTCTTACACCGGGGAGCTGTTTTTT. Its translation: CASSFSYTGELFF. Looking up the rest from reference TRBV7-2 and TRBJ2-2 gives the full variable domain: GAGVSQSPSNKVTEKGKDVELRCDPISGHTALYWYRQSLGQGLEFLIYFQGNSAPDKSGLPSDRFSAERTGGSVSTLTIQRTQQEDSAVYLCASSFSYTGELFFGEGSRLTVL.

This clonotype was counted a single time. The chain carries TRBV11-2 and TRBJ1-1; a possible D gene is TRBD1 (6 bases). This CDR3 has 16 amino acids. Germline CDR1 reads SGHAT; CDR2 reads FQNNGV. V lost 2 bases to trimming and J lost 4 bases, with 17 bases between them. The CDR3 here is CASSLLRGAMITEAFF. The CDR3 DNA reads as TGTGCCAGCAGCTTATTACGGGGGGCTATGATCACTGAAGCTTTCTTT.

This clonotype has only a few counts. The chain joins TRBV6-5 to TRBJ1-2; D gene uncertain. The V end lost 2 bases, the J end lost 5 bases, and 12 bases lay between the germline ends. CDR3 length: 14 residues. The V gene's germline CDR1 is MNHEY and CDR2 SVGAGI. CDR3 in DNA: TGTGCCAGCAGTTACGGGCCCTCCTATTATGGCTACACCTTC. Protein product: CASSYGPSYYGYTF.

The count of this clonotype is one. The V call is TRBV7-9, the J call TRBJ2-2, with D maybe TRBD1 (5 bases). V lost 4 bases and J 5 bases, leaving 14 bases between the germline ends. Per germline, CDR1 SEHNR and CDR2 FQNEAQ (reference sequence). This CDR3 spans 15 amino acids. CDR3 amino acids: CASSSTPPGTGELFF. The CDR3 nucleotides are TGTGCCAGCAGCTCGACCCCCCCAGGGACCGGGGAGCTGTTTTTT.

The V call is TRBV6-5, the J call TRBJ1-2; TRBD1 aligns across 7 bases. This CDR3 is built from 13 residues. The germline V gene encodes CDR1 MNHEY and CDR2 SVGAGI. Germline trimming cut 8 bases from V and 8 bases from J; bases unmatched to any gene: 11. CDR3 loop: CASGSSGGGGYTF. CDR3 DNA: TGTGCCAGCGGATCGTCAGGGGGAGGCGGCTACACCTTC.

Concerning this clonotype itself: Being one base from a much bigger clone, this may be a read error. This chain joins TRBV7-6 and TRBJ1-4; the D gene is possibly TRBD1 (6 bases). Germline lookup yields CDR1 SGHVS and CDR2 FNYEAQ. The CDR3 covers 17 residues. As DNA, the CDR3 is TGTGCCAGCAGCTCCTACAGGGTTGGCCGATTGGATGAAGAACTGTTTTTT. This gives the protein CASSSYRVGRLDEELFF.